The clone carrying this TCR beta chain has just a few counts. Antigen specificity is unknown. Documented treatment: roughly ten-day PBMC culture with coronavirus spike peptide pools or control peptides (ViraFEST assay). First, ViraFEST expanded antigen-specific T cells with peptide pools, and next it sequenced the TCRs. The data originate from a study of vaccination and CD4 T cells after COVID-19. Looking at the study overall: Overlapping peptides covering the spike proteins of SARS-CoV-2, HCoV-NL63, HCoV-OC43 and HCoV-229E were added to stimulate cells.

The CDR3 runs 18 residues. V was cut by 0 bases and J by 0 bases, with 15 bases left in between. Germline V gene sequence: CDR1 SNHLY, CDR2 FYNNEI. Study results and caveats: Vaccine-specific clones in convalescent patients were spike mono-reactive in 304 of 307 cases.

The study sequenced cultured CD4+ T cell DNA using the Oncomine TCR Beta short-read assay. In TCRdb, the PCR reads were re-called with MiXCR into one record per CDR3 protein. The sample contains over 10,000 distinct CDR3 sequences, nearly 60% of which appear only once. The specimen was cultured CD4+ T cells from blood, collected after SARS-CoV-2 vaccination. The source is a human donor with COVID-19. V usage is TRBV2 and J usage is TRBJ1-5, with D hard to call. The CDR3 DNA sequence: TGTGCCAGCAGTGAAGCGCTAGGCAGTTTCTATAGCAATCAGCCCCAGCATTTT. Its protein is CASSEALGSFYSNQPQHF. The full variable domain, rest sourced from reference TRBV2 and TRBJ1-5, is EPEVTQTPSHQVTQMGQEVILRCVPISNHLYFYWYRQILGQKVEFLVSFYNNEISEKSEIFDDQFSVERPDGSNFTLKIRSTKLEDSAMYFCASSEALGSFYSNQPQHFGDGTRLSIL.